One sample yielded the 4 T cell receptor beta chains listed below, sequenced in a study of T-cell memory formation after mild COVID-19. TCRdb recomputed calls from the 5' RACE reads with MiXCR, one row per CDR3 protein. The data show about 340,000 distinct CDR3 sequences, with around 20% seen just once and 21% held by the top ten. The sequenced sample was PBMCs or a T cell subset sorted from them (not recorded which). The source is a man in his late teens or twenties who had mild COVID-19 (a few samples of this study predate the infection). Cell type and time point are not known.

This clonotype turned up a few times. The V gene is TRBV11-2, the J gene TRBJ2-1; no clear D gene. CDR1 and CDR2 (germline): SGHAT, FQNNGV. Trimming cost V 5 bases and J 7 bases, with 6 bases left between them. The CDR3 length is 11 residues. This CDR3 reads CASSRINEQFF. The CDR3 DNA reads as TGTGCCAGCAGCAGGATTAATGAGCAGTTCTTC.

The V gene is TRBV27, the J gene TRBJ1-6, with TRBD1 identical over 10 bases. With 8 bases clipped from V and 9 bases from J, the junction kept 7 bases outside the gene matches. The CDR3 runs 14 residues. Germline V gene sequence: CDR1 MNHEY, CDR2 SMNVEV (reference sequence). The CDR3 coding sequence is TGTGCCAGCGCTTGGGACAGGGGAGCTTCACCCCTCCACTTT. Protein product: CASAWDRGASPLHF.

This clonotype turned up a few times. J is TRBJ1-1 and V is TRBV11-2; a weak D match, TRBD1 (6 bases). V was shortened by 5 bases and J by 5 bases, with 15 bases between the two germline ends. CDR3 length: 14 residues. CDR1 and CDR2 from the germline V gene are SGHAT and FQNNGV. The CDR3 nucleotides read TGTGCCAGCAGCCCCGACAGGTCTCGGACTGAAGCTTTCTTT. This sequence encodes CASSPDRSRTEAFF.

A few counts support this clonotype. The chain combines TRBV6-2 or TRBV6-3 with TRBJ1-2, with D maybe TRBD1 (6 bases). Trimming shortened V by 4 bases and J by 3 bases, and 12 bases separated the two germline ends. CDR1 MNHEY and CDR2 SVGEGT come from the germline V gene. The CDR3 has 14 amino acids. CDR3 nucleotides: TGTGCCAGCAGTTTAAACAGGGTGGACTATGGCTACACCTTC. Its protein is CASSLNRVDYGYTF.